The T cell receptor (beta chain) described here comes from a study of technical replicates of blood from several donors. Produced via immunoSEQ multiplex PCR; TCRdb's table is partial and in-frame only. The sample shows about 81,000 clones, approximately 96% of them seen only once. The count of this clone is one. The receptor comes from a human donor in good health. The sequenced material came from T cells isolated from PBMCs.

CDR3: CASSPSRVSMNTEAFF. The DNA for the CDR3 is TGTGCCAGCAGTCCATCCAGGGTTTCCATGAACACTGAAGCTTTCTTT. The V and J genes are TRBV6-6 and TRBJ1-1; tentatively, D is TRBD1 (5 bases). The CDR3 runs 16 residues. Trimming removed 5 bases at V and 0 bases at J, with 16 bases between. Per the germline V gene, CDR1 is MNHNY and CDR2 is SVGAGI (reference sequence).